Shown below are 13 T cell receptor beta chains from a single sample sequenced in a study of T cell changes during pregnancy in multiple sclerosis. Assay: immunoSEQ multiplex PCR; the TCRdb copy retains only in-frame clones and omits some. The sample includes 30,000 to 50,000 clones, 94% of them seen just once. The specimen comprised CD4+ T cells from peripheral blood mononuclear cells, sampled after pregnancy. All receptors come from a female donor with multiple sclerosis, enrolled in a pregnancy study.

The V call is TRBV30, the J call TRBJ1-4, with 7 bases aligning to TRBD1. CDR3 length: 15 amino acids. Losses at the gene ends were 0 bases for V and 7 bases for J; bases not matched to a gene: 8. Germline CDR1 and CDR2: GTSNPN and SVGIG (reference sequence). This CDR3 reads CAWSVETGISEKLFF. CDR3 coding DNA: TGTGCCTGGAGTGTTGAGACAGGGATTAGTGAAAAACTGTTTTTT.

This clone was recorded a few times. The V call is TRBV15, the J call TRBJ2-5; 7 bases align to TRBD1. Germline assignment: CDR1 LNHNV and CDR2 YYDKDF (reference sequence). With V trimmed by 3 bases and J by 1 base, 2 bases remained unmatched. The length of the CDR3 is 14 residues. The CDR3 loop reads CATSSEGAQETQYF. CDR3 coding DNA: TGTGCCACCAGCAGTGAGGGGGCCCAAGAGACCCAGTACTTC.

This chain uses TRBV11-2 with TRBJ2-7, with D unresolved. The germline V gene has CDR1 SGHAT and CDR2 FQNNGV. This CDR3 is built from 15 residues. Trimming removed 5 bases from V and 1 base from J, with 15 bases in between. As DNA, the CDR3 is TGTGCCAGCAGCCCAAGCCCCGGCGGATCCTACGAGCAGTACTTC. Protein product: CASSPSPGGSYEQYF.

V gene TRBV9 combines with J gene TRBJ1-2, with 7 bases that match TRBD1. The trim removed 0 bases at V and 7 bases at J, leaving 6 bases unmatched. Germline loops: CDR1 SGDLS, CDR2 YYNGEE. CDR3 size: 14 residues. DNA of the CDR3: TGTGCCAGCAGCGTAGATATGAGGGGGCTTGGCTACACCTTC. This translates into CASSVDMRGLGYTF.

The CDR3 DNA sequence: TGTGCCAGCTGTACAGGGGATCAGCCCCAGCATTTT. Its translation is CASCTGDQPQHF. The chain recombines TRBV4-2 with TRBJ1-5, with 7 bases that match TRBD1. Trimming cost V 8 bases and J 5 bases; bases outside gene matches: 3. This CDR3 has 12 amino acids. Germline CDR1 reads LGHNA; CDR2 reads YNFKEQ.

This clone has a handful of counts. V is TRBV7-9 and J is TRBJ2-2; no clear D. Per germline, CDR1 SEHNR and CDR2 FQNEAQ (reference sequence). Between the trimmed V and J ends, which lost 4 bases and 0 bases, there was a span of 6 bases. CDR3 length: 14 residues. The CDR3 DNA sequence: TGTGCCAGCAGCTCTGACACGAACACCGGGGAGCTGTTTTTT. Translated: CASSSDTNTGELFF.

This chain joins TRBV6-1 and TRBJ1-4; D is unresolved. Germline-derived CDR1 and CDR2 are MNHNS and SASEGT. This CDR3 has 11 residues. The V gene lost 6 bases and the J gene lost 8 bases, with 7 bases spanning the gap. This CDR3 is CASRVGEKLFF. The CDR3 coding sequence is TGTGCCAGCAGGGTCGGGGAAAAACTGTTTTTT.

The rearrangement joins TRBV9 to TRBJ2-5, with D tentatively TRBD2 (5 bases). The CDR3 is made up of 13 amino acids. CDR1 is SGDLS, CDR2 YYNGEE, per germline. The V end was cut by 3 bases, the J end by 5 bases, with 11 bases between. CDR3 bases: TGTGCCAGCAGCGCTAGCCCGTCGGAGACCCAGTACTTC. Its protein product is CASSASPSETQYF.

The DNA for the CDR3 is TGTGCCATCAGTGAGTCGGTTACAGGGAAAGAGACCCAGTACTTC. Protein sequence: CAISESVTGKETQYF. V is TRBV10-3 and J is TRBJ2-5; a weak D match, TRBD1 (6 bases). The CDR3 runs 15 residues. V lost 0 bases and J 3 bases, leaving 11 bases between the germline ends. CDR1 and CDR2 (germline): ENHRY, SYGVKD.

Concerning this clone: This sample includes further DNA sequences coding for the same CDR3. The chain employs TRBV2 and TRBJ1-4; 8 bases are shared with TRBD1. V shed 6 bases, J shed 5 bases, and the junction held 5 bases outside the gene matches. The V gene's germline CDR1 is SNHLY and CDR2 FYNNEI. The CDR3 contains 14 residues. Here the CDR3 DNA reads TGTGCCAGCAGGGATAGGACAGGGAATGAAAAACTGTTTTTT. This gives the protein CASRDRTGNEKLFF. The variable domain in full, with the rest retrieved from reference TRBV2 and TRBJ1-4, is EPEVTQTPSHQVTQMGQEVILRCVPISNHLYFYWYRQILGQKVEFLVSFYNNEISEKSEIFDDQFSVERPDGSNFTLKIRSTKLEDSAMYFCASRDRTGNEKLFFGSGTQLSVL.

The rearrangement uses TRBV7-2 and TRBJ2-1, with 12 bases identical to TRBD2. In germline, CDR1 is SGHTA, CDR2 FQGNSA. Trimming at V came to 0 bases and at J to 5 bases, leaving 5 bases not matched to a gene. This CDR3 contains 17 residues. CDR3 protein: CASSLATSGGPHNEQFF. CDR3 nucleotides: TGTGCCAGCAGCTTAGCGACTAGCGGGGGCCCTCACAATGAGCAGTTCTTC.

For this clone: An end of the junction differs from the germline gene, which may be a read error. The J gene is TRBJ2-7, the V gene TRBV7-7, with unresolved D. There are 14 residues in the CDR3. The germline V gene has CDR1 SSHAT and CDR2 FNYEAQ (reference sequence). CDR3 sequence reads: CASSLALWSDEQYF. The CDR3 DNA is TGTGCTAGCAGCTTAGCTCTCTGGTCGGACGAGCAGTACTTC.

The genes are TRBV7-6 and TRBJ2-3; 9 positions agree with TRBD2. Per germline, CDR1 SGHVS and CDR2 FNYEAQ. The CDR3 loop spans 20 amino acids. Trimming took 8 bases from V and 2 from J; bases not matched to a gene: 23. The CDR3 here is CASGLDLEGLAPKTTDTQYF. CDR3 nucleotides: TGTGCCAGCGGTTTGGATCTTGAGGGACTAGCTCCTAAAACCACAGATACGCAGTATTTT. Filled out from reference TRBV7-6 and TRBJ2-3, the complete variable domain reads GAGVSQSPRYKVTKRGQDVALRCDPISGHVSLYWYRQALGQGPEFLTYFNYEAQQDKSGLPNDRFSAERPEGSISTLTIQRTEQRDSAMYRCASGLDLEGLAPKTTDTQYFGPGTRLTVL.